This T cell receptor beta chain was observed in a study of blood T cell repertoires in COVID-19 (dated by TCRdb to 2020 to 2021). Concerning the study at large: Samples from collaborators originated in the United States, Italy and Spain and spanned both the acute and convalescent phases of COVID-19. The dataset comprised deeply sampled blood TCRbeta repertoires from subjects exposed to, actively infected with, or recovered from COVID-19. The repertoires were made available in a free public database intended to serve as a resource for research on the immune response to SARS-CoV-2. Where available, HLA class I and class II types were taken from metadata supplied by the sample provider and were not determined by assay-based typing. The prospective study material was composed of cDNA or gDNA derived from T cells, B-cell-depleted T cells, or PBMCs. The samples were drawn from two sources: the first 160 participants of the ongoing ImmuneRACE study, and approximately 1,300 subjects contributed by 6 global collaborators. A de-identified subject ID, COVID-19 status, age in years and sex were almost always included in the sample metadata. Results and caveats for the whole study, not just this receptor: Clinical and demographic metadata were provided uncurated, with the amount varying by source and participant.

The immunoSEQ Assay, a bias-controlled multiplex PCR, was used to amplify TCRbeta CDR3 regions from genomic DNA. The authors' pipeline ran thus. The number of nucleated cells in each sample was estimated by amplification of reference gene primers within the assay. Sequence reads were collapsed and filtered to measure the absolute abundance of every unique TCRbeta CDR3 rearrangement. For each sample, productive Simpson clonality was calculated as the square root of Simpson's diversity index over productive rearrangements. In its TCRdb copy, this immuneACCESS table keeps in-frame sequences only and misses some clones. Where compared with another copy, unresolved V genes explain less than half of these, and the others have no known cause. V and J calls and clone size are copied from that table; D and trimming were computed from the DNA. Recorded for this sample are 180,000 or so clones; approximately 92% of them occurred a single time. Around 2% of the sample is held by the ten biggest clonotypes.

Participants in the prospective study were aged about 18 to 100 years, lived in 24 United States geographic areas, and enrolled through a virtual design. Cohort assignment in the prospective study relied on participant-reported clinical history from a screening survey and a study questionnaire. Mobile phlebotomists in the prospective study collected whole blood, serum and a nasopharyngeal or oropharyngeal swab from every participant. Additional blood draws and questionnaires over an approximately two-month period could optionally be provided by prospective study participants. Blood samples from the prospective study were shipped frozen or at room temperature prior to DNA extraction. A note on this clone: The clone's antigen remains unknown. Base qualities are missing; no much larger clone stands one base away.

CDR3 length: 13 amino acids, cysteine to phenylalanine. Solely the CDR3 DNA is kept, with 39 bases framed from the first base. At the junction V is shortened by 0 bases and J by 7 bases, with 12 bases in between. CDR1 and CDR2 (GTSNPN, SVGIG) derive from the germline V gene (reference sequence). This receptor was obtained from a woman in her thirties or forties with acute COVID-19. The V and J segments used are TRBV30 and TRBJ1-1; the D segment cannot be called with confidence. The source material was PBMCs or T cells enriched from blood (not recorded which). The CDR3 reads as follows: CAWSVLVGSEAFF. The nucleotide sequence reads TGTGCCTGGAGTGTACTGGTAGGGAGTGAAGCTTTCTTT.